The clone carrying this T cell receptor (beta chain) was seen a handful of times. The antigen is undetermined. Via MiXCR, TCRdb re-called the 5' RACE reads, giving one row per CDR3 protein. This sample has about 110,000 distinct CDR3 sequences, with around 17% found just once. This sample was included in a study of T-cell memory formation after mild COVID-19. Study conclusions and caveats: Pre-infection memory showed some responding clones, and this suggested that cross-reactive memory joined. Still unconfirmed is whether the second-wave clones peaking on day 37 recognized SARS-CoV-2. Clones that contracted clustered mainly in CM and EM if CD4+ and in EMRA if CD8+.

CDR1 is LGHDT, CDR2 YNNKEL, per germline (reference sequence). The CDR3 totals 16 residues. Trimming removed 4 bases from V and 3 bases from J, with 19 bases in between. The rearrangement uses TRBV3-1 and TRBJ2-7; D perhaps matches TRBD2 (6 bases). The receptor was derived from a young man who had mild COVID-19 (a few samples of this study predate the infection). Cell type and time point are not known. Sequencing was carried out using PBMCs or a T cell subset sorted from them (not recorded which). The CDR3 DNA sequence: TGTGCCAGCAGCCCAAGTGGAGGGGCCGTCGTCTACGAGCAGTACTTC. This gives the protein CASSPSGGAVVYEQYF.